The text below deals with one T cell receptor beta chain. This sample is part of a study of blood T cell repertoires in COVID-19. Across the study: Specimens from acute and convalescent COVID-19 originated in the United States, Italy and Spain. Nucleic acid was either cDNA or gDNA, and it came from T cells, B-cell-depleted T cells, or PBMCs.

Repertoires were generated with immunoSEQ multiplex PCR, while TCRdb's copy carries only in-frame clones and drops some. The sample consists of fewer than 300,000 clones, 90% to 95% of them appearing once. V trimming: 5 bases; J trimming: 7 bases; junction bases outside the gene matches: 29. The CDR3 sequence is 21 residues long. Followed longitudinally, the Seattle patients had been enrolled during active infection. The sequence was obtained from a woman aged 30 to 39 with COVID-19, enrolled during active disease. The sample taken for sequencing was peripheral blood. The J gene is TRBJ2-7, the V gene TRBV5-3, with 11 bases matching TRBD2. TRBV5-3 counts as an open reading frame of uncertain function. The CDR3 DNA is TGTGCCAGAAGTTCGCCGGGGCGGATAGCGGGAGGGCCCTCTTCGCTAAAGGAGCAGTACTTC. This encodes CARSSPGRIAGGPSSLKEQYF.